Included here is one TCR beta chain sequence, with context. The data are from a study of T cell changes during pregnancy in multiple sclerosis. CDR1 and CDR2 from the germline V gene are SGHNT and YYREEE (reference sequence). The CDR3 is 13 amino acids. Trimming left V 0 bases short and J 4 bases short, with 7 bases between. Sequencing used immunoSEQ multiplex PCR; TCRdb keeps in-frame clones, though not all of them. Of fewer than 130,000 clones in the sample, roughly nine tenths were seen once. The J gene is TRBJ1-2, the V gene TRBV5-4, with unresolved D. The TCR comes from a female donor with multiple sclerosis, enrolled in a pregnancy study. The sequences come from peripheral blood, collected after pregnancy. In DNA form, the CDR3 reads TGTGCCAGCAGCTTGGACAGCCTCTATGGCTACACCTTC. Protein product: CASSLDSLYGYTF.